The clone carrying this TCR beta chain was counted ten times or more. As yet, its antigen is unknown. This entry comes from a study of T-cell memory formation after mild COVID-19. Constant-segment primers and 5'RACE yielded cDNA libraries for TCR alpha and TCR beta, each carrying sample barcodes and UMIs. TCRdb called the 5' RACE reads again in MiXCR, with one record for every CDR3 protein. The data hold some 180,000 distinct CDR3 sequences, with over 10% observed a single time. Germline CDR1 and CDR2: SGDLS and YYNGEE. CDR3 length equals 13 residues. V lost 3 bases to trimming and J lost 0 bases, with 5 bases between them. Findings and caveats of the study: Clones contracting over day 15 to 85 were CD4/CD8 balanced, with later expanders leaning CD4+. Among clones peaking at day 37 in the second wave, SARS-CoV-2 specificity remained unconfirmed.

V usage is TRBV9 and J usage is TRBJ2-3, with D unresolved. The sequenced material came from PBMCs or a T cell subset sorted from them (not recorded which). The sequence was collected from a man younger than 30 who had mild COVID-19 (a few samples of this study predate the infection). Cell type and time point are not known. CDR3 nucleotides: TGTGCCAGCAGCGCTGACAGCACAGATACGCAGTATTTT. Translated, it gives CASSADSTDTQYF.